This TCR beta chain was identified during a study of blood T cell repertoires in COVID-19. Study overall: The United States, Italy and Spain provided the acute and convalescent COVID-19 samples.

The CDR3 loop spans 15 amino acids. Trimming cost V 9 bases and J 4 bases; bases outside gene matches: 5. CDR1 and CDR2 (germline): LNHDA, SQIVND (reference sequence). Some clones are missing from TCRdb's copy, which holds only in-frame ones; the method was immunoSEQ multiplex PCR. Among approximately 110,000 clones, around 90% were seen once, and the ten largest hold approximately 4.4%. The rearrangement joins TRBV19 to TRBJ2-2, with 13 bases that match TRBD2. The sequencing input was peripheral blood. This receptor was identified in a woman between 45 and 60 years old with acute or convalescent COVID-19. The CDR3: CASSGTSGITGELFF. CDR3 nucleotide sequence: TGTGCCAGCAGCGGGACTAGCGGGATCACCGGGGAGCTGTTTTTT.